A selection of T cell receptor beta chains follows, all from one sample in a study of blood T cell repertoires in COVID-19. The data were produced by immunoSEQ multiplex PCR, yet TCRdb's version contains in-frame clones alone and is incomplete. The repertoire holds tens of thousands of clones, with 65% to 90% as singletons. The specimen was peripheral blood. These receptors came from a human donor in a cohort sampled during active COVID-19. The conserved cysteine and the conserved F or W are not part of the CDR3 here. The D gene is left open where the match is weak. Clone size is stated in some rows and not others, as once, few, many or a class when expanded.

TRBV7-3	TRBJ2-2	once	TRBD1	ASSLTVTGVNTGELF
TRBV7-8	TRBJ2-1	once	-	ASSLGRGAYNEQF
TRBV30	TRBJ2-2	-	-	AWSLTGEGVGELF
TRBV28	TRBJ1-6	-	TRBD1	ASSLTRDRLRPLH
TRBV6-5	TRBJ2-1	-	TRBD1	ASRRRQGAYNEQF
TRBV25-1	TRBJ2-2	-	-	ASRERTANTGELF
TRBV29-1	TRBJ2-7	-	-	SVRVGASYEQY
TRBV30	TRBJ1-5	-	-	AWSPPGGVPQH
TRBV11-1	TRBJ2-1	-	TRBD1	ASSLDRGTYNEQF
TRBV6-4	TRBJ2-2	few	TRBD2	ASRGLAGGGTGELF
TRBV5-3	TRBJ1-4	-	TRBD1	ARSSGQAYNEKLF
TRBV5-4	TRBJ1-3	-	-	ASSLELKNTIY
TRBV27	TRBJ2-2	-	TRBD1	ASSISTGGIGELF
TRBV30	TRBJ2-7	few	-	AWSALELGEQY
TRBV7-9	TRBJ1-1	few	-	ASSLGTGNTEAF
TRBV28	TRBJ2-4	-	TRBD1	ASSPPGQGTKNIQY
TRBV5-1	TRBJ2-5	-	-	ASSLAEGRETQY
TRBV9	TRBJ1-5	-	TRBD1	ASSAGTGNQPQH
TRBV5-1	TRBJ2-3	-	TRBD2	ASSSSSGSTDTQY
TRBV6-5	TRBJ1-5	-	TRBD1	ASSYSTGGREQPQH
TRBV7-2	TRBJ1-3	once	-	ASSLQGLGNTIY
TRBV5-4	TRBJ1-4	-	TRBD1	ASSPRTGPTTNEKLF
TRBV11-2	TRBJ2-1	-	TRBD1	ASSFAGGINEQF
TRBV5-6	TRBJ2-7	-	TRBD2	ASSPMPGLAGVEQY
TRBV24-1	TRBJ2-3	-	TRBD2	ATGRTSGGTDTQY
TRBV29-1	TRBJ2-7	-	TRBD2	SVEGLASGEQY
TRBV15	TRBJ2-3	-	TRBD2	ATSSPGLAGGNTDTQY
TRBV7-8	TRBJ1-3	-	-	ASSLGAAYSGNTIY
TRBV7-9	TRBJ1-1	once	-	ASSLEGQGGTEAF
TRBV4-1	TRBJ1-2	-	TRBD1	ASSQVGTGPSPQGYT
TRBV10-1	TRBJ2-7	-	TRBD1	ASSATGQGGSYEQY
TRBV28	TRBJ2-7	-	-	ATTGGLSPYEQY
TRBV7-6	TRBJ1-1	-	-	ASSLERGARWTEAF
TRBV5-4	TRBJ2-4	-	-	ASSAAGQFKNIQY
TRBV28	TRBJ2-7	-	TRBD1	ASSLRDRGHEQY
TRBV7-2	TRBJ2-1	-	TRBD2	ASSFGFVGLADNEQF
TRBV27	TRBJ2-7	-	TRBD2	ASSLLASGAYEQY
TRBV4-3	TRBJ2-3	-	-	ASSRLGASSTDTQY
TRBV7-3	TRBJ1-6	-	-	ASSLEPSSYNSPLH
TRBV28	TRBJ2-7	-	-	ASSPKSYEQY
TRBV27	TRBJ2-1	-	-	ASSLARANEQF